This TCR beta chain came from a study of cytomegalovirus exposure and HLA in healthy donors (dated by TCRdb to about 2017). In the study overall: An earlier analysis of roughly 570 of the donors reported approximately 260 Gb of sequence data and roughly 120 million unique TCR beta sequences obtained from roughly 170 million T cells. An early release that covered roughly 600 HLA-typed donors contained around 300 gigabases of sequencing data and 80 million or so unique TCR sequences. The genetic ancestry cluster associated with self-reported Caucasian donors included about 81% of the roughly 400 genotyped donors. The aim of the study was to test whether cataloging public T cell receptors could identify signatures of past pathogen exposure. Using immunosequencing, the study profiled T cell repertoires from around 670 subjects and related those repertoires to cytomegalovirus serostatus. Besides the first cohort of 500 to 700 subjects, a separate validation cohort made up of 120 different subjects was used. The study combined high-throughput TCR immunosequencing, statistical association of individual TCRs with disease status, and machine learning to predict cytomegalovirus infection status. To study patterns of TCR occurrence, a later analysis re-analyzed previously published TCR beta repertoires from 700 or so donors and added high-resolution HLA genotyping. Rather than using new phenotypic data, the later analysis identified candidate immune exposures from TCR beta sequences and from how often those sequences occurred across donors. In an earlier analysis of a few hundred of the donors, high-throughput TCR beta sequencing was used to judge whether each TCR beta V gene segment behaved as functional or pseudogenic. Alongside the repertoire data, information on donor age, sex, ethnicity and CMV serostatus was compiled. In a later genetic analysis, genome-wide SNP genotypes for about 65% of the 666 donors were used, and that subset was treated as a discovery cohort. All discovery cohort repertoires had been generated using a single sequencing platform. HLA typing covered class I and class II loci at four-digit resolution. The number of donors typed differed by locus, with 629-630 for A, B, C, DRB1 and DQB1, roughly 520 for DQA1, about 610 for DPA1, and 450 to 480 for DPB1. Because of strong linkage in the cohort, four or five DR-DQ haplotypes were treated as single units for association and clustering. Among under 450 genotyped donors of the cohort, an average of about 240,000 unique TCR beta nucleotide sequences were sequenced per donor, approximately 20% of them non-productive. The investigation overall reported the following: Cytomegalovirus status was reported to be diagnosed by the classifier with high specificity and sensitivity in both the original and validation cohorts. In a later analysis, HLA-associated TCR beta chains showed more clonal expansion and lower generation probabilities than non-associated chains that were equally common. A further reported finding was that TCR beta sequences accurately predicted the HLA-A and HLA-B alleles for most subjects in the first cohort. The only immune exposure information available for the cohort was CMV serostatus. A cluster of highly shared sequence variants was judged likely to be a technical artifact of the sequencing pipeline. Roughly uniform sequencing depth across donors was assumed in presence/absence analyses, although this assumption may not hold. Only TCR beta chains were sequenced in this cohort, and the absence of alpha or paired-chain data limited detectable features. Across donors, most TCR sequences were observed very rarely, whereas some public TCRs were present in many individuals. When HLA alleles, especially DR and DQ, strongly co-occurred, attributing TCR associations to individual alleles was difficult. Because HLA typing was missing for some donors at each locus, association tests included only the typed subset. Because counts were too low, roughly 18 rarely observed V segments, including chromosome 9 orphons, were left out of the earlier analysis of 587 of the donors. A later analysis associated 15,000 or so TCR beta sequences with specific HLA alleles at a false discovery rate of 0.05. The authors suggested that the approach could potentially be generalized to other disease states and immunological phenotypes. The 87-base-pair reads could not distinguish some IMGT-functional V segments, including TRBV6-2 and TRBV6-3, so those segments were excluded. According to a later genetic analysis, donors in an Asian-associated ancestry cluster had fewer N-insertions in productive TCRs than the approximately 650-donor mean. A later analysis found that TCR association rates varied across HLA loci, with DRB1 alleles showing the most associated TCRs and HLA-C alleles the fewest. In an earlier analysis of roughly 500 of the donors, most TCR beta V segments appeared in productive rearrangements about 87% or about 30% of the time, broadly matching IMGT annotations. Linkage disequilibrium might explain the correlated functional status among segregating V segments, but an unknown experimental factor could not be ruled out. According to a later analysis, parvovirus B19, influenza, CMV and Epstein-Barr virus appeared linked to several top co-occurrence clusters. In a later genetic analysis, a missense DCLRE1C variant was associated with V-gene and J-gene trimming of TCR beta chains, and the association was replicated in an independent cohort. In a later analysis, most CMV-associated TCR beta chains were found to appear HLA-restricted, with HLA associations seemingly driven largely by CMV exposure. The study listed over 150 TCR beta chains as associated with cytomegalovirus. In vitro tests confirmed that a few of the cytomegalovirus-associated TCR beta chains recognize cytomegalovirus antigens.

Receptors were amplified or captured by the immunoSEQ multiplex PCR assay. For the multiplex PCR, a mixture combining 60 forward primers for TCR Vbeta segments and 13 reverse primers for TCR Jbeta segments was used. The CDR3 region of rearranged TCR beta genes was amplified from genomic DNA by a multiplex PCR assay. The Illumina HiSeq System was used to sequence the amplified TCR beta libraries as 87-base-pair reads. The study's processing was this. A later analysis tallied tens of millions of unique TCR beta chains across the 700 or so repertoires, and some 10 million of those chains were shared by two or more donors. To remove PCR and sequencing errors, raw reads were error-corrected and collapsed into unique sequences using a nearest-neighbor algorithm that merged closely related sequences. To assign V, D and J gene segments, CDR3 sequences were aligned to IMGT reference sequences. For a sequence to be retained, a match of at least six nucleotides to both a V gene segment and a J gene segment was required. Rearrangements were called productive when the CDR3 lacked stop codons and stayed in frame with V and J; all others were non-productive. CDR3 was defined according to IMGT convention as the region running from the second conserved V-encoded cysteine to the conserved J-encoded phenylalanine. Sequences without an unambiguous match to a single V gene segment were excluded from the earlier analysis of 450 to 650 of the donors. An earlier analysis of 587 of the donors classified V segments as functional when productive rearrangements were above 56.7% and as segregating when the standard deviation between donors was above 5%. To diagnose cytomegalovirus status from the catalog of TCR beta chain sequences, a statistical classification framework was built. A later analysis assigned V and J genes by comparing TCR nucleotide sequences with IMGT/GENE-DB human TR gene sequences. A later analysis assigned CDR3 sequences and most-parsimonious VDJ recombination scenarios with the TCRdist pipeline. In a later analysis, every TCR beta chain was defined by the combination of its CDR3 amino acid sequence and its V-gene family, and reads without a unique V-gene family were dropped. A later analysis removed 450 to 600 highly shared, low-generation-probability nucleotide sequences to deal with suspected cross-contamination and a sequencing artifact. In a later analysis, a clonal expansion index was calculated for each public chain from normalized within-repertoire ranks of inferred template counts. Generation probabilities in a later analysis came from a VDJ recombination model fitted to out-of-frame rearrangements, and those results were checked against IGoR. Hypergeometric tests were used in a later analysis to score TCR-TCR, TCR-HLA and TCR-CMV co-occurrence, with a repertoire-size bias correction applied to the TCR pairs. In a later analysis, false discovery rates were estimated by permuting HLA or CMV assignments 20 times. In a later analysis, co-occurring TCRs were grouped using DBSCAN, and TCRdist sequence similarity was added for clustering within HLA-allele-positive subsets. Repertoires with fewer than 30,000 or more than 120,000 public chains, plus five repertoires with anomalous nucleotide sharing, were excluded from co-occurrence clustering. TCRdb took this table from immuneACCESS and kept in-frame rearrangements with V and J called. Such tables lack part of the clones; where checked against another copy, unresolved V genes explain under half of the gap, and the rest is unexplained. Clonal size and the V and J genes are those of that table, whereas D and trimming came from the DNA. The sample table lists 73,000 or so clones, just over 75% of them with a count of one. The ten largest account for less than 7.5% of the sample.

The cohort comprised several hundred healthy bone marrow donors. At the time of sampling, every cohort member was nominally healthy, though immune exposures that went unrecorded were likely present. The donor tested CMV seronegative and was one of the 352 seronegative cohort members. A peripheral blood sample was provided by each donor, and peripheral blood mononuclear cells were used for TCR beta sequencing. Genomic DNA extraction from the blood cell samples was performed with the Qiagen DNeasy Blood Extraction Kit. Germline trimming amounts to 0 bases on V and 4 bases on J, with 5 as the count of junction bases outside the gene matches. Looking up the germline V gene yields CDR1 SGHDT and CDR2 YYEEEE. The CDR3, from cysteine to phenylalanine, totals 15 residues. The read is trimmed to its CDR3 DNA, 45 bases read in frame from base 1. This clone was counted a few times. Its cognate antigen has yet to be identified. No clone much larger than this one lies a single base away; base qualities are absent.

The rearrangement combines TRBV5-6 with TRBJ2-7, with 9 central nucleotides matching TRBD1. This TCR was recovered from a man aged 50 or older in good health and CMV-seronegative. Source material: PBMCs. The nucleotide sequence reads TGTGCCAGCAGCTTGGCCGGGACAGGGACGTACGAGCAGTACTTC. Its translation is CASSLAGTGTYEQYF.